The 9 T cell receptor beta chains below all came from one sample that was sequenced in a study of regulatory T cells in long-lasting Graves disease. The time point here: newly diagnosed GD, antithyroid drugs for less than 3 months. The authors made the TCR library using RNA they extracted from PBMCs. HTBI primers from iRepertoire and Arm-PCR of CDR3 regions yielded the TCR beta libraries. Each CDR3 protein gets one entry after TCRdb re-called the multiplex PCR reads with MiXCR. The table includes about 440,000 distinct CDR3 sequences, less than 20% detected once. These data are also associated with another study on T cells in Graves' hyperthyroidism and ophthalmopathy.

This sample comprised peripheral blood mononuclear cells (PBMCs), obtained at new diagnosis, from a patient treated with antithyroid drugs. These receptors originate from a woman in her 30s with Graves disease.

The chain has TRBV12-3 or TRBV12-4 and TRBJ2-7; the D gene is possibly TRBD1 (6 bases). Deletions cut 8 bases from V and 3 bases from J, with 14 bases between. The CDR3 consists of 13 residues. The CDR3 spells CASARGQNYEQYF. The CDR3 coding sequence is TGTGCCAGCGCACGCGGACAGAACTACGAGCAGTACTTC.

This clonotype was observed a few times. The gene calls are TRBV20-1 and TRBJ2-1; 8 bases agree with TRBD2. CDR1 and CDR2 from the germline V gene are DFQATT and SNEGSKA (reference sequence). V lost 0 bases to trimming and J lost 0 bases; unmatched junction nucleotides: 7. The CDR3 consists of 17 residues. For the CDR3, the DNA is TGCAGTGCTAGAGATTTCGAACTAGCGGTCTCCTACAATGAGCAGTTCTTC. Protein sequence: CSARDFELAVSYNEQFF.

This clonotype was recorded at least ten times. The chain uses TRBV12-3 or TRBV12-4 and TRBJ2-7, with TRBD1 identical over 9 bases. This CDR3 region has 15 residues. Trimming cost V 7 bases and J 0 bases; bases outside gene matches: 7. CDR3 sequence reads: CASTKGDRVSYEQYF. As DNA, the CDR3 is TGTGCCAGCACCAAAGGGGACAGGGTCTCCTACGAGCAGTACTTC.

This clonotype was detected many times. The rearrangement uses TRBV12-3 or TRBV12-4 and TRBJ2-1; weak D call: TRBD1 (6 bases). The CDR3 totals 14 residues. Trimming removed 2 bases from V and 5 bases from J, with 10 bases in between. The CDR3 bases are TGTGCCAGCAGTTTAAGGCGGACAGACAATGAGCAGTTCTTC. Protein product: CASSLRRTDNEQFF.

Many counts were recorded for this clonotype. The CDR3 DNA sequence: TGCGCCAGCAGCTCCCGGACTAGCGGGAGACTCGAAACAGATACGCAGTATTTT. Protein: CASSSRTSGRLETDTQYF. The chain links TRBV4-1 to TRBJ2-3; 13 nucleotides match TRBD2. This CDR3 has 18 amino acids. J was trimmed by 3 bases and V by 5 bases; bases with no gene match: 11. CDR1 and CDR2 from the germline V gene are MGHRA and YSYEKL.

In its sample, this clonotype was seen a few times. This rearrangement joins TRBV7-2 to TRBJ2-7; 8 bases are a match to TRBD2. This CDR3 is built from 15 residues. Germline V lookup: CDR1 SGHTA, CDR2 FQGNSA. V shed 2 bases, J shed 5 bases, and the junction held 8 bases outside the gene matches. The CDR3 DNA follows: TGTGCCAGCAGCTTAACACGTGAGCGGGAGCACGAGCAGTACTTC. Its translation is CASSLTREREHEQYF. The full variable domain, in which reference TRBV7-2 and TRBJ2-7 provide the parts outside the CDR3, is GAGVSQSPSNKVTEKGKDVELRCDPISGHTALYWYRQSLGQGLEFLIYFQGNSAPDKSGLPSDRFSAERTGGSVSTLTIQRTQQEDSAVYLCASSLTREREHEQYFGPGTRLTVT.

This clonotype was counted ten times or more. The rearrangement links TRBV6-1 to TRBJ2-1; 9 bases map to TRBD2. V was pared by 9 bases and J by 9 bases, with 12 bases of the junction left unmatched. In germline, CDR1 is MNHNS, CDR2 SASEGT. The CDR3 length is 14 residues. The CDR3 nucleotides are TGTGCCAGTCTAATTAGCGGGAGTGGTAGTGAGCAGTTCTTC. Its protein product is CASLISGSGSEQFF.

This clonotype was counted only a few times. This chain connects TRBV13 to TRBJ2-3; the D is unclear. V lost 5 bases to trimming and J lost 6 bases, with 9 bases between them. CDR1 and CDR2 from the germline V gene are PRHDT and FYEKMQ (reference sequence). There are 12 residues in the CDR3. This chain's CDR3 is CASSLDQDTQYF. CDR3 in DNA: TGTGCCAGCAGCCTAGATCAGGATACGCAGTATTTT.

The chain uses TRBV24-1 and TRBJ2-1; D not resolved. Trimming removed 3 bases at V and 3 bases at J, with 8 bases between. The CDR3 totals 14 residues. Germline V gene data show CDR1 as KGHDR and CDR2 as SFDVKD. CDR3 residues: CATSDVGVYNEQFF. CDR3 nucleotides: TGTGCCACCAGTGATGTAGGAGTCTACAATGAGCAGTTCTTC.